Each of the 11 T cell receptor beta chains below was sequenced from the same sample in a study of blood T cell repertoires in COVID-19. The protocol was immunoSEQ multiplex PCR, while the TCRdb copy is restricted to in-frame clones and leaves out a portion. The table has 190,000 or so clones, about 87% seen once. Sequenced: PBMCs or T cells enriched from blood (not recorded which). The receptor set was obtained from a man aged 18-30 years with acute COVID-19.

This sequence joins TRBV28 and TRBJ2-3; TRBD2 aligns across 7 bases. Germline lookup yields CDR1 MDHEN and CDR2 SYDVKM. V was clipped by 3 bases and J by 3 bases; unmatched bases: 9. The CDR3 has 16 amino acids. CDR3 sequence reads: CASSFTLLGGTDTQYF. The CDR3 coding sequence is TGTGCCAGCAGTTTCACGCTACTCGGGGGGACAGATACGCAGTATTTT. The full variable domain, completed using reference TRBV28 and TRBJ2-3, is DVKVTQSSRYLVKRTGEKVFLECVQDMDHENMFWYRQDPGLGLRLIYFSYDVKMKEKGDIPEGYSVSREKKERFSLILESASTNQTSMYLCASSFTLLGGTDTQYFGPGTRLTVL.

The V and J genes are TRBV30 and TRBJ2-5, with 16 bases identical to TRBD2. V dropped 6 bases and J dropped 7; count of bases not matched to a gene: 8. Germline CDR1 reads GTSNPN; CDR2 reads SVGIG (reference sequence). There are 15 residues in the CDR3. DNA of the CDR3: TGTGCCTGCGAGGGACTAGCGGGAGGGCCGGGGACCCAGTACTTC. Translating gives CACEGLAGGPGTQYF.

The V call is TRBV3-1 (or the pseudogene TRBV3-2), the J call TRBJ1-4, with D possibly being TRBD1 (6 bases). Trimming left V 4 bases short and J 3 bases short, with 12 bases between. This CDR3 contains 15 residues. Germline V gene lookup returns CDR1 LGHDT and CDR2 YNNKEL (reference sequence). The CDR3 nucleotides are TGTGCCAGCAGCCTAAACAGGGTCTCTAATGAAAAACTGTTTTTT. It translates to CASSLNRVSNEKLFF.

This chain joins TRBV9 and TRBJ1-6; TRBD1 is a possible D gene (6 bases). The CDR3 has 13 amino acids. V shed 5 bases and J shed 7 bases, with 10 bases lying between them. The germline V gene has CDR1 SGDLS and CDR2 YYNGEE. The CDR3, as DNA: TGTGCCAGCAGTACAGGGACCAATTCACCCCTCCACTTT. Translating gives CASSTGTNSPLHF.

The chain employs TRBV30 and TRBJ1-2; maybe TRBD1 (5 bases). The CDR3 length is 11 residues. The V and J ends lost 7 bases and 8 bases respectively, with 14 bases between them. The germline CDR1 and CDR2 sequences are GTSNPN and SVGIG (reference sequence). CDR3 sequence: CASQGGDGYTF. The CDR3 coding sequence is TGTGCCTCTCAGGGCGGGGACGGCTACACCTTC.

The chain joins TRBV6-5 to TRBJ2-1; TRBD1 matches at 9 bases. This CDR3 comprises 15 residues. Germline lookup yields CDR1 MNHEY and CDR2 SVGAGI. The trim removed 4 bases at V and 5 bases at J, leaving 6 bases unmatched. CDR3 nucleotide sequence: TGTGCCAGCAGTTCCCCGGGACAGGGTCACAATGAGCAGTTCTTC. Translated: CASSSPGQGHNEQFF.

This chain connects TRBV28 to TRBJ2-7; TRBD2 agrees at 7 bases. J gave up 4 bases and V 9 bases, and 9 bases lay outside the gene matches. From germline, CDR1 is MDHEN and CDR2 SYDVKM. This CDR3 contains 13 residues. CDR3 region: CASLAGGRYEQYF. The CDR3 nucleotides are TGTGCCAGTCTAGCCGGGGGGAGGTACGAGCAGTACTTC.

The chain employs TRBV28 and TRBJ1-4; 7 nucleotides agree with TRBD1. The CDR3 runs to 13 residues. V gave up 8 bases and J gave up 8 bases; unmatched junction bases: 8. Looked up from germline, CDR1 is MDHEN and CDR2 is SYDVKM. CDR3 sequence reads: CASHQQGREKLFF. CDR3 coding DNA: TGTGCCAGCCACCAACAGGGGAGGGAAAAACTGTTTTTT.

Only a few counts were recorded for this clone. The rearrangement joins TRBV5-1 to TRBJ2-7; TRBD1 agrees at 9 bases. V shed 2 bases and J 4 bases; nucleotides not matched to a gene: 4. The CDR3 has 14 amino acids. Germline V gives CDR1 SGHRS, CDR2 YFSETQ. CDR3 DNA: TGCGCCAGCAGCTTAGCGGGACAGGGTTACGAGCAGTACTTC. Residues: CASSLAGQGYEQYF.

The DNA for the CDR3 is TGTGCCAGCAGCCCCAGACAGGGATGGGAAAAACTGTTTTTT. This encodes CASSPRQGWEKLFF. The chain joins TRBV28 to TRBJ1-4; TRBD1 matches at 7 bases. CDR3 length: 14 amino acids. Losses at the gene ends were 6 bases for V and 8 bases for J; bases not matched to a gene: 9. CDR1 is MDHEN, CDR2 SYDVKM, per germline.

This clone has a handful of counts. V and J are TRBV7-3 and TRBJ2-7, with 12 nucleotides matching TRBD2. CDR1 is SGHTA and CDR2 is FQGTGA in the germline V gene. V shed 2 bases, J shed 7 bases, and the junction held 6 bases outside the gene matches. The CDR3 totals 15 residues. The CDR3 nucleotides are TGTGCCAGCAGCTTACTAGCGGGAGGGCCCGGGGAGCAGTACTTC. Its translation is CASSLLAGGPGEQYF.